This entry features one T cell receptor beta chain sequence. The antigen is unknown. The sample comes from a study of T-cell memory formation after mild COVID-19. TCRdb reprocessed the 5' RACE reads with MiXCR, giving one entry per CDR3 protein. The top ten hold around 13% of the sample, which has some 410,000 distinct CDR3 sequences, about 25% seen once. Study-level findings and limits: Pre-infection memory already had some responding clones, implying cross-reactive memory joined.

The sample taken for sequencing was PBMCs or a T cell subset sorted from them (not recorded which). This TCR derives from an adult woman who had mild COVID-19 (a few samples of this study predate the infection). Cell type and time point are not known.

The CDR3, as DNA: TGTGCCAGCAAAAGGACAGGTCTGAACACTGAAGCTTTCTTT. This translates into CASKRTGLNTEAFF. The chain combines TRBV12-3 or TRBV12-4 with TRBJ1-1; 7 bases match TRBD1. The CDR3 is made up of 14 amino acids. V lost 7 bases, J lost 0 bases, and 5 bases stayed unmatched.